The rows below give T cell receptor beta chains drawn from one sample of a study of T cells after yellow fever vaccination. From the 5' RACE reads, TCRdb called clonotypes with MiXCR, one entry per CDR3 protein. Seen here are about 170,000 distinct CDR3 sequences, about 6.2% observed once, and the top ten hold roughly 3%. Sample: CD4+ T cells sorted from PBMCs, taken on the day of the first yellow fever vaccination. All receptors come from a man younger than 30 who received the YFV17D yellow fever vaccine. CDR3s include the opening cysteine and the closing phenylalanine or tryptophan. A D gene is named only where the DNA matches it firmly. Size tells how often a clone was seen (once, few, many) or the class of an expanded clone, and some rows leave it out.

CDR3	DNA	D	V	J	size
CSVEMGAPYGYTF	TGCAGCGTTGAAATGGGAGCCCCTTATGGCTACACCTTC	.	TRBV29-1	TRBJ1-2	many
CSARIHRDNYGYTF	TGCAGTGCTAGAATACACAGGGACAACTATGGCTACACCTTC	.	TRBV20-1	TRBJ1-2	many
CASLIRRGADNEQFF	TGTGCCAGCTTAATCAGGCGCGGGGCGGACAATGAGCAGTTCTTC	.	TRBV18	TRBJ2-1	many
CASSLETTGNTEAFF	TGTGCCAGCAGCTTGGAGACGACAGGGAACACTGAAGCTTTCTTT	.	TRBV5-4	TRBJ1-1	few
CASSLGLAGVYEQYF	TGTGCCAGCAGCTTGGGACTAGCGGGGGTTTACGAGCAGTACTTC	TRBD2	TRBV5-4	TRBJ2-7	many
CASSLGTRLQGEQFF	TGTGCCAGCAGTTTAGGAACTAGACTTCAGGGTGAGCAGTTCTTC	.	TRBV12-3/TRBV12-4	TRBJ2-1	few
CASSRSPAGLGGETQYF	TGCGCCAGCAGTCGAAGCCCTGCGGGTCTTGGGGGAGAGACCCAGTACTTC	.	TRBV4-3	TRBJ2-5	few
CASTDFGTGTDTQYF	TGTGCCAGCACCGACTTCGGGACAGGTACCGATACGCAGTATTTT	TRBD1	TRBV2	TRBJ2-3	.
CASSLVKLSDGSPLHF	TGTGCCAGCAGCTTGGTTAAACTGTCTGACGGGTCACCCCTCCACTTT	.	TRBV7-2	TRBJ1-6	many
CASSQGEGSGPSGETQYF	TGTGCCAGCAGCCAAGGGGAGGGTAGCGGGCCTTCCGGGGAGACCCAGTACTTC	TRBD2	TRBV4-2	TRBJ2-5	many
CASSQDWVQGGPLNEKLFF	TGTGCCAGCAGCCAAGATTGGGTTCAGGGAGGCCCCCTTAATGAAAAACTGTTTTTT	.	TRBV3-1	TRBJ1-4	.
CASSSASGGAPDTQYF	TGTGCCAGCAGTTCTGCTAGCGGGGGGGCCCCAGATACGCAGTATTTT	TRBD2	TRBV12-3/TRBV12-4	TRBJ2-3	.
CASRAGTTEAFF	TGTGCCAGCAGAGCAGGGACCACTGAAGCTTTCTTT	.	TRBV3-1	TRBJ1-1	few
CASSFLHGFEAFF	TGTGCCAGCAGCTTTTTACACGGTTTTGAAGCTTTCTTT	.	TRBV7-2	TRBJ1-1	many
CASSVRGREKLFF	TGTGCCAGCAGCGTCCGTGGGAGGGAAAAACTGTTTTTT	.	TRBV7-9	TRBJ1-4	few
CASSFARHWNTEAFF	TGTGCCAGCAGCTTCGCTAGACACTGGAACACTGAAGCTTTCTTT	.	TRBV5-6	TRBJ1-1	many
CASSSNLAGGRTDTQYF	TGTGCCAGCAGCTCAAACTTAGCGGGGGGACGCACAGATACGCAGTATTTT	TRBD2	TRBV7-2	TRBJ2-3	many
CASSPDRGTEAFF	TGTGCCAGCAGCCCGGACAGGGGGACTGAAGCTTTCTTT	TRBD1	TRBV4-2	TRBJ1-1	few
CASSTAAGGNYGYTF	TGTGCCAGCAGTACCGCCGCGGGGGGGAACTATGGCTACACCTTC	.	TRBV28	TRBJ1-2	many
CASSLNEAGYTF	TGTGCCAGCAGCTTGAATGAGGCGGGCTACACCTTC	.	TRBV5-4	TRBJ1-2	.
CASSIPPGAGANVLTF	TGTGCCAGCAGTATCCCCCCAGGGGCTGGGGCCAACGTCCTGACTTTC	.	TRBV28	TRBJ2-6	.
CASSQGREITEAFF	TGCGCCAGCAGCCAAGGCAGGGAGATCACTGAAGCTTTCTTT	.	TRBV4-1	TRBJ1-1	many
CASSSGGHEQFF	TGTGCCAGCTCAAGCGGGGGACATGAGCAGTTCTTC	TRBD2	TRBV18	TRBJ2-1	.
CASSAGASGANVLTF	TGCGCCAGCAGCGCGGGAGCCTCTGGGGCCAACGTCCTGACTTTC	TRBD2	TRBV5-1	TRBJ2-6	.
CASSRQGTYEQYF	TGTGCCAGCAGCCGACAGGGGACCTACGAGCAGTACTTC	TRBD1	TRBV7-2	TRBJ2-7	many
CASSFDVEDTQYF	TGTGCCAGCAGTTTCGACGTAGAAGATACGCAGTATTTT	.	TRBV12-3/TRBV12-4	TRBJ2-3	many
CASSPGRDTQYF	TGTGCCAGCAGCCCCGGAAGGGATACGCAGTATTTT	.	TRBV7-2	TRBJ2-3	many